This T cell receptor (beta chain) is drawn from a study of read filtering for tumor transcriptome and immune sequencing. At the level of the study: By R-ISS, stages I, II and III held approximately 8, 16 and 7 patients. Findings of the study overall: Even smaller IR-seq throughput identified most shared clonotypes.

At the time of active disease, bone marrow was collected from every patient. This clonotype was seen repeatedly, ten times or more. What it binds is not known. From roughly 0.4 ug of RNA, a library with molecular barcoded alpha/delta and beta/gamma adaptors was made. TCRdb recomputed calls from the reads with MiXCR, one row per CDR3 protein. Counted here are 85,000 to 100,000 distinct CDR3 sequences, roughly a fifth occurring once; the ten biggest clones make up about an eighth. Germline CDR1 reads SNHLY; CDR2 reads FYNNEI. This CDR3 contains 15 residues. V was pared by 1 base and J by 4 bases, with 13 bases between.

Sequencing was performed on a population of CD138-negative cells sorted from bone marrow. This chain uses TRBV2 with TRBJ1-2; the D gene is possibly TRBD1 (6 bases). The receptor comes from a donor aged 40 or older with multiple myeloma. The CDR3 protein is CASSEGSQGSYGYTF. The CDR3 DNA sequence: TGTGCCAGCAGTGAAGGAAGCCAGGGGAGCTATGGCTACACCTTC.